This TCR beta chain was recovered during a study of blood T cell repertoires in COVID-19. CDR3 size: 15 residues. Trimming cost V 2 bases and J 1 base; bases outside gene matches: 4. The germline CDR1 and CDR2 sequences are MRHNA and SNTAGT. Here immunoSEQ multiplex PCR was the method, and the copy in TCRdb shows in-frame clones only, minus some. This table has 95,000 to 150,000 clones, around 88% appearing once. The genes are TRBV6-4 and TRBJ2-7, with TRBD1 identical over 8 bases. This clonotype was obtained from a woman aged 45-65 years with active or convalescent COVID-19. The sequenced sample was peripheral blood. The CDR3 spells CASSDPGQESYEQYF. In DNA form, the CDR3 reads TGTGCCAGCAGTGACCCGGGACAGGAGTCCTACGAGCAGTACTTC.